Below, 6 T cell receptor beta chains from the same sample are listed, as sequenced in a study of metastatic and nonmetastatic thyroid tumors. Thyroid surgery was performed in patients who had received no treatment beforehand. TCRdb re-clonotyped the PCR reads through MiXCR. The sample includes approximately 13,000 clones, about 23% of them seen just once. Sequencing was performed on blood. These receptors all stem from a female donor with papillary thyroid cancer or a benign thyroid nodule (not recorded which). Some clones in this sample may be carry-over from other donors' samples.

J is TRBJ2-7 and V is TRBV11-2, with unresolved D. Germline assignment: CDR1 SGHAT and CDR2 FQNNGV. V gave up 1 base and J gave up 1 base, with 8 bases separating them. CDR3 length: 14 amino acids. The DNA of the CDR3 is TGTGCCAGCAGCTTAGCGGCCCAATCCTACGAGCAGTACTTC. Protein: CASSLAAQSYEQYF.

In its sample, this clone was seen many times. The chain has TRBV2 and TRBJ2-6; TRBD1 matches 10 bases. V shed 7 bases and J 0 bases; nucleotides not matched to a gene: 3. There are 16 residues in the CDR3. The germline gives CDR1 SNHLY, CDR2 FYNNEI. In DNA, the CDR3 is TGTGCCAGCAACCGGGACAGGGGCTCTGGGGCCAACGTCCTGACTTTC. Translating gives CASNRDRGSGANVLTF.

The chain employs TRBV6-1 and TRBJ1-2, with a possible D match to TRBD1 (6 bases). V was shortened by 3 bases and J by 4 bases, with 18 bases between the two germline ends. This CDR3 is 16 amino acids long. Germline lookup yields CDR1 MNHNS and CDR2 SASEGT. CDR3 region: CASSDENTGYGYGYTF. The DNA for the CDR3 is TGTGCCAGCAGTGACGAAAATACAGGGTACGGCTATGGCTACACCTTC.

This clone was observed at least ten times. The gene calls are TRBV5-4 and TRBJ2-1, with a possible D match to TRBD1 (6 bases). The CDR3 sequence is 13 residues long. Germline V lookup: CDR1 SGHNT, CDR2 YYREEE (reference sequence). The V end lost 2 bases, the J end lost 5 bases, and 8 bases lay between the germline ends. The CDR3 loop is CASSFDRNNEQFF. The CDR3 DNA follows: TGTGCCAGCAGCTTTGACAGGAACAATGAGCAGTTCTTC.

A few counts support this clone. A much larger clone sits a single nucleotide away, making a read error possible. The rearrangement links TRBV5-1 to TRBJ2-1; 10 bases are a match to TRBD2. The length of the CDR3 is 18 residues. CDR1 is SGHRS and CDR2 is YFSETQ in the germline V gene. The CDR3 region has the DNA TGCGCCAGCAGCTTGGACCCCCCTGGGACTAGCGAATACAATGGGCAGTTCTTC. Its translation is CASSLDPPGTSEYNGQFF.

This clone has only a few counts. The chain combines TRBV28 with TRBJ2-7, with D hard to call. The CDR3 has 15 residues. Germline V gene data show CDR1 as MDHEN and CDR2 as SYDVKM. Trimming stripped 7 bases from V and 2 bases from J, with 18 bases between. In DNA form, the CDR3 reads TGTGCCAGCATTTTCTTAGCCGTATCCACCTACGAGCAGTACTTC. It is translated as CASIFLAVSTYEQYF.